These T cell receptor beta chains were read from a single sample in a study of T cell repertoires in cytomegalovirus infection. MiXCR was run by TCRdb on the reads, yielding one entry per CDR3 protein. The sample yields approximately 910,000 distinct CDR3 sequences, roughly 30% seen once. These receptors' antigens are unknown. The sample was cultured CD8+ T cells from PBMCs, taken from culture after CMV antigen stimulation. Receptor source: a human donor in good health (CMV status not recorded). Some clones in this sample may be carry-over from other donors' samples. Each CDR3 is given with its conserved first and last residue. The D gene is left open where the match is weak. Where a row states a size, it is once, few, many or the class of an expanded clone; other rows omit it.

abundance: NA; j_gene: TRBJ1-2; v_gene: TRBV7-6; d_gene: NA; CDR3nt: TGTGCCAGCAGCTTAGGCGGCGGGAGTGATCGCTACACCTTC; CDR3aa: CASSLGGGSDRYTF
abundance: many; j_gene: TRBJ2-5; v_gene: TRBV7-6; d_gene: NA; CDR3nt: TGTGCCAGCAGCTTAGCGGGGGCCCAAGAGACCCAGTACTTC; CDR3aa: CASSLAGAQETQYF
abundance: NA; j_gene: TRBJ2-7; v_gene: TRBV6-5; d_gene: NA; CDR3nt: TGTGCCAGCAGTTACTCGGGGTCCATCCCCTACGAGCAGTACTTC; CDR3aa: CASSYSGSIPYEQYF
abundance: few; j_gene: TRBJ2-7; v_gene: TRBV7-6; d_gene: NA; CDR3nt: TGTGCCAGCAGCTTGGGACGAGTCTCCTACGAGCAGTACTTC; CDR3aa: CASSLGRVSYEQYF
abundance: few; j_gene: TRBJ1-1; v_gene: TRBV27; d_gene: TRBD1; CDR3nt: TGTGCCAGCAGCCAGGGACAGGGGGGATCTGAAGCTTTCTTT; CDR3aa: CASSQGQGGSEAFF
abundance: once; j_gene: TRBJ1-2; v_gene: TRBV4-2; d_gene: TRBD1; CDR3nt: TGTGTCAGCAGCCAAGCGGAGGGGGCTCCCATAAACTATGGCTACACCTTC; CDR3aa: CVSSQAEGAPINYGYTF
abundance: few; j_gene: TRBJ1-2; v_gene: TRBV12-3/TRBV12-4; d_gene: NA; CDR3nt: TGTGCCAGCAGTTTAGGCCCTAGGGCCAACTATGGCTACACCTTC; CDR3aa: CASSLGPRANYGYTF
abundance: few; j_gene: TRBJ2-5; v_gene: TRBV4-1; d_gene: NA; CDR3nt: TGCGCCAGCAGCCAAGATCCAACTAGCTGGGAGACCCAGTACTTC; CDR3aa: CASSQDPTSWETQYF
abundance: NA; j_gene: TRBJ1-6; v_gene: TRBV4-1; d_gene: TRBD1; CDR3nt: TGCGCCAGCAGGCAGTTGGGACAGTTTAATTCACCCCTCCACTTT; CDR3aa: CASRQLGQFNSPLHF
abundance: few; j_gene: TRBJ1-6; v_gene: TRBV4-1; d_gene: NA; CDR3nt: TGCGCCAGCAGCCAAAGAGATCCGGTCAATAATTCACCCCTCCACTTT; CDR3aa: CASSQRDPVNNSPLHF
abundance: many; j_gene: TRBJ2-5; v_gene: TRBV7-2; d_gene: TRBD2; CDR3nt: TGTGCCAGCAGCATCTCCGGGCGGGGGGGCCTCCAAGAGACCCAGTACTTC; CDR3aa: CASSISGRGGLQETQYF
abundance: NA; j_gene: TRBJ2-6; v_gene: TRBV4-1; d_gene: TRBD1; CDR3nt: TGCGCCAGCAGCCACGTCCACACAGGGGTCGGGGCCAACGTCCTGACTTTC; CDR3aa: CASSHVHTGVGANVLTF
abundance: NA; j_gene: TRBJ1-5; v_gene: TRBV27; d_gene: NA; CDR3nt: TGTGCCAGCAGTTTATTTCCAGGCGGTAAAGATCAGCCCCAGCATTTT; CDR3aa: CASSLFPGGKDQPQHF
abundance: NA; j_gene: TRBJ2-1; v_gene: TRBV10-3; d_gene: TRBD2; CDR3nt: TGTGCCATCAGTGCGACCGGGACTAGCGCTTACAATGAGCAGTTCTTC; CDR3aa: CAISATGTSAYNEQFF
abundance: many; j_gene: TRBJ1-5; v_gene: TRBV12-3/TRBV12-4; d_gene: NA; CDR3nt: TGTGCCAGCAGCCCGGGACAAGGCATTAGACAGCCCCAGCATTTT; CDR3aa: CASSPGQGIRQPQHF
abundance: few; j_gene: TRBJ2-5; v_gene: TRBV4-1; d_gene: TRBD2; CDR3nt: TGCGCCAGCAGCCAATTATCTAGCGGGGGGAGAGAGACCCAGTACTTC; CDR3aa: CASSQLSSGGRETQYF
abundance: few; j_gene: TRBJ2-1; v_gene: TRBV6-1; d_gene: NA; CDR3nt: TGTGCCAGCAGTGTCCGCAGGCAGGGGAGCTCCTACAATGAGCAGTTCTTC; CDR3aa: CASSVRRQGSSYNEQFF
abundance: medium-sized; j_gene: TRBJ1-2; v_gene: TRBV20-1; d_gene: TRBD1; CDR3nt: TGCAGTGCTAGAATGACAGGGGGAGGAACGTATGGCTACACCTTC; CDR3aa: CSARMTGGGTYGYTF
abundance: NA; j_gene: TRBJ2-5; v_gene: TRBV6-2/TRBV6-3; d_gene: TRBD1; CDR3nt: TGTGCCAGCAGGGGTGAGGACAGGCTGTATCAAGAGACCCAGTACTTC; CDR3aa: CASRGEDRLYQETQYF
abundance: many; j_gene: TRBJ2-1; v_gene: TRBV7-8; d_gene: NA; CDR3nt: TGTGCCAGCACGGGAACGAACAATGAGCAGTTCTTC; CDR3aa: CASTGTNNEQFF
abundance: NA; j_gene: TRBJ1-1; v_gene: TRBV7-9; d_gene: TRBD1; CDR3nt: TGTGCCAGCAGCTTATTAGACAGGGGCTACACTGAAGCTTTCTTT; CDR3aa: CASSLLDRGYTEAFF
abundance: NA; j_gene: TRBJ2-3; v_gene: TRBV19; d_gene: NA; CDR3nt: TGTGCCAGTAGTATAGTCGTCAGGGTGAGCACAGATACGCAGTATTTT; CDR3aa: CASSIVVRVSTDTQYF
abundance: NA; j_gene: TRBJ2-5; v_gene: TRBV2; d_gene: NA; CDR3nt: TGTGCCAGCAGTCCAGACAGGCGGTGGGAGACCCAGTACTTC; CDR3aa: CASSPDRRWETQYF
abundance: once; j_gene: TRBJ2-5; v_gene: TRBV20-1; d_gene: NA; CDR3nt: TGCAGTGCTAGGGCGAATGGGACCCAGTACTTC; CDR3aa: CSARANGTQYF
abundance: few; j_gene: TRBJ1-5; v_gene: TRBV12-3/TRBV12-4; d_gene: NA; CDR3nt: TGTGCCAGCACCCCGAAGGGTTTGTCTCAGCCCCAGCATTTT; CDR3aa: CASTPKGLSQPQHF
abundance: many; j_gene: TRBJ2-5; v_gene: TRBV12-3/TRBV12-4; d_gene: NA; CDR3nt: TGTGCCAGCAGTTTATTGGACGAGGAGACCCAGTACTTC; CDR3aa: CASSLLDEETQYF
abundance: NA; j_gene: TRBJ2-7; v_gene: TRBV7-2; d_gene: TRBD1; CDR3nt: TGTGCCAGCAGCTTAGCGGGACAGCAGTTTTCCTACGAGCAGTACTTC; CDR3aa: CASSLAGQQFSYEQYF
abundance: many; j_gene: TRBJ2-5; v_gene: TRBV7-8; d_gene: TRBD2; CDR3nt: TGTGCCAGCAGCTTAGAGGGCAGCGGGGGGGAGACCCAGTACTTC; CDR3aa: CASSLEGSGGETQYF
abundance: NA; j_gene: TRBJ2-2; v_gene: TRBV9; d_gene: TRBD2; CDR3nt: TGTGCCAGCAGCCCCCAGCGGGGGGAAAACACCGGGGAGCTGTTTTTT; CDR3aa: CASSPQRGENTGELFF
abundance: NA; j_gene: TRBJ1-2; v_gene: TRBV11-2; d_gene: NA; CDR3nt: TGTGCCAGCAGCTTAGCCTGGACGGCGTCGGATGGCTACACCTTC; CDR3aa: CASSLAWTASDGYTF
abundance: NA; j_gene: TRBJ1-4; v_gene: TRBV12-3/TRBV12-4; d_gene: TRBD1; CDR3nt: TGTGCCAGCAGTTTAGCGGCGTTAAGGGGGCCAACTAATGAAAAACTGTTTTTT; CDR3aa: CASSLAALRGPTNEKLFF
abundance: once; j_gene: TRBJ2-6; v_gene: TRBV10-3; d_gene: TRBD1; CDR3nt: TGTGCCATCAGTGACTGGACAGGGGTGACCTCTGGGGCCAACGTCCTGACTTTC; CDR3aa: CAISDWTGVTSGANVLTF
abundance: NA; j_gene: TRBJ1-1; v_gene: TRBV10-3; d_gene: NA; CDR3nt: TGTGCCATCACCGGAAGTGGGTTAGGGGACACTGAAGCTTTCTTT; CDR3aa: CAITGSGLGDTEAFF
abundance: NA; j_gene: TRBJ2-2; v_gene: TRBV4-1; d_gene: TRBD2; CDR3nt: TGCGCCAGCACTGACGGACTAGCGGGGAACACCGGGGAGCTGTTTTTT; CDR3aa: CASTDGLAGNTGELFF
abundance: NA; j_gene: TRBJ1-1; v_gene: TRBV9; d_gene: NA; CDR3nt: TGTGCCAGCGAGCCGGCAGGACTCACTGAAGCTTTCTTT; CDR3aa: CASEPAGLTEAFF
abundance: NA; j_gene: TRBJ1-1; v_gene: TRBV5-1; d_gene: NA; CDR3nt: TGCGCCAGCAGCAATCAGGGGATCTGGGAGAACACTGAAGCTTTCTTT; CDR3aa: CASSNQGIWENTEAFF
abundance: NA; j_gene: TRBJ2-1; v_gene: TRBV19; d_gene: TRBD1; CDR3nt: TGTGCCAGTAGTATAGGGGGACAGGGTAACAATGAGCAGTTCTTC; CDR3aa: CASSIGGQGNNEQFF
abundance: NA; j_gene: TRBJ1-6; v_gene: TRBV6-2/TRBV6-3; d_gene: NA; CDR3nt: TGTGCCAGCAGTCCCCGACAGGTCTATAATTCACCCCTCCACTTT; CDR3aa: CASSPRQVYNSPLHF
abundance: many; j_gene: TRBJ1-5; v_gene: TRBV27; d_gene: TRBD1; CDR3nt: TGTGCCAGCCGCCTTCGCCTCATGCGACAGGGGGTCGAACAGCCCCAGCATTTT; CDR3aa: CASRLRLMRQGVEQPQHF
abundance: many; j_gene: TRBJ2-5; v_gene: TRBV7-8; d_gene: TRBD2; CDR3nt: TGTGCCAGCAGCCCCTTGGGTACTAGCGGCCAAGAGACCCAGTACTTC; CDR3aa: CASSPLGTSGQETQYF
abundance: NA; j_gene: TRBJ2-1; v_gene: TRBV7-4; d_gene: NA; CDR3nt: TGTGCCAGCAGCTTTGTTCCGTCAGAGCAGATCTTC; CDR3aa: CASSFVPSEQIF
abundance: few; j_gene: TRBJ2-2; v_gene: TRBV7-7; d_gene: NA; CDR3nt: TGTGCTAGCAGCTTAGACGGAGGGTCAAACACCGGGGAGCTGTTTTTT; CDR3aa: CASSLDGGSNTGELFF
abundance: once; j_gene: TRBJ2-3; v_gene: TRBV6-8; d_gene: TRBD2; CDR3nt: TGTGCCAGCAGTTACATAGCGGGGGGCACAGATACGCAGTATTTT; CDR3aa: CASSYIAGGTDTQYF
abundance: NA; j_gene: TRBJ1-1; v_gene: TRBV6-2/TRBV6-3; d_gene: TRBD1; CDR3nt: TGTGCCAGCCAGGGGGCGTCGAACACTGAAGCTTTCTTT; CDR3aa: CASQGASNTEAFF